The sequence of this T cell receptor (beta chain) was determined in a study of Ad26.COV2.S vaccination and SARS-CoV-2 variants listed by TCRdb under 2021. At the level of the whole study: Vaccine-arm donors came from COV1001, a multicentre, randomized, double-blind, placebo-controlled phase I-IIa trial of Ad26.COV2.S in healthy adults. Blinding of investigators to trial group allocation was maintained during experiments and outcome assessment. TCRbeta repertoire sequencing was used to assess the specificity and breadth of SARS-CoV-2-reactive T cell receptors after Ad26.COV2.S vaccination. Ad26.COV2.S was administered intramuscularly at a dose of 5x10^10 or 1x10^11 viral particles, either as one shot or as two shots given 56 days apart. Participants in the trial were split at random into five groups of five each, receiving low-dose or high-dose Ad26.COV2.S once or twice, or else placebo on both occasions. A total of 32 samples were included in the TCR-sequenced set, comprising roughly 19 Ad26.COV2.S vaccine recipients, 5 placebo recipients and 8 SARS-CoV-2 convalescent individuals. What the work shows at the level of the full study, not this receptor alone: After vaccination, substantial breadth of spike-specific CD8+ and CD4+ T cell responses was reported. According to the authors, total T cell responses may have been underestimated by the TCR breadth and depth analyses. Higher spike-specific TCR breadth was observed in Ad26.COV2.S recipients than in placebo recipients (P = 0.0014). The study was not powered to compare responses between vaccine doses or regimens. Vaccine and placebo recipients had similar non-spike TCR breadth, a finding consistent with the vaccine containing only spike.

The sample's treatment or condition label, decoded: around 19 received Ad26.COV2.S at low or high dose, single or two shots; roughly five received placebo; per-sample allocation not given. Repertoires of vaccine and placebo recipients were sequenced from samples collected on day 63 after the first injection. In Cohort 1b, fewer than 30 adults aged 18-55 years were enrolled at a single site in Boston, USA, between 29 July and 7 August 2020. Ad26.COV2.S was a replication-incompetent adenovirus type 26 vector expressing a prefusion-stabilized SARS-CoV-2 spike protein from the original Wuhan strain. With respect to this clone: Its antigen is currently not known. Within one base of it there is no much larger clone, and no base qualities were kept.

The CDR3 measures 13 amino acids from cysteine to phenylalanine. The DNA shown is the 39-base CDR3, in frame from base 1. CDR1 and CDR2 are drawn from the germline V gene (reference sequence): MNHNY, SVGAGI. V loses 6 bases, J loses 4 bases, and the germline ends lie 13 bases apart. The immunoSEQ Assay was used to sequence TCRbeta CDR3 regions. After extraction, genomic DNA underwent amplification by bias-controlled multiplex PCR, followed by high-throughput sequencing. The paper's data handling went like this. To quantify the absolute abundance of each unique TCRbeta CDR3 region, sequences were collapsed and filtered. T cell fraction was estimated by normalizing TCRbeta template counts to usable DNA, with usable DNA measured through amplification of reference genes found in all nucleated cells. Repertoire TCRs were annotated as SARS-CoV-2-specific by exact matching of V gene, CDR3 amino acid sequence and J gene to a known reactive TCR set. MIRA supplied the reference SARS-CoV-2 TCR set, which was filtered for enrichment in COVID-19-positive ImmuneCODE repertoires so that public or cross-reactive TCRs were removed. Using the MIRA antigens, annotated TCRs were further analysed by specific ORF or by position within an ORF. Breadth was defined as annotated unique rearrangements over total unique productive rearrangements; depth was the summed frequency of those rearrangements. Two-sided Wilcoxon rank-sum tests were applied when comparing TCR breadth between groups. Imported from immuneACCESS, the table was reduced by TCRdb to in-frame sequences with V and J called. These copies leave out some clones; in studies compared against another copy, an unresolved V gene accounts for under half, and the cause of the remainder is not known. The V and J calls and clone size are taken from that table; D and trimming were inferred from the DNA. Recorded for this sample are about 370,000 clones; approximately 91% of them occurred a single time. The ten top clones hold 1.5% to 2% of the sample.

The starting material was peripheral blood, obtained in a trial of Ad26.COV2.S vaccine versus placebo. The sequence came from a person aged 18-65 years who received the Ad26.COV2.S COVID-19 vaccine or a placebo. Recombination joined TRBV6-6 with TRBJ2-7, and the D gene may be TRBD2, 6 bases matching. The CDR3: CASRPGLGYEQYF. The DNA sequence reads TGTGCCAGCAGGCCGGGACTCGGATACGAGCAGTACTTC.